This T cell receptor (beta chain) appears in the sequencing data of a study of early T cells in non-severe SARS-CoV-2 infection. This clonotype has ten or more counts. cDNA molecules, individually, were tagged with unique molecular identifiers. MiXCR was run by TCRdb on the 5' RACE reads, yielding one entry per CDR3 protein. The sample comprises roughly 18,000 distinct CDR3 sequences, 5.9% of which are singletons, and roughly 6.3% rests with the top ten. The CDR3 consists of 13 residues. Germline lookup yields CDR1 SEHNR and CDR2 FQNEAQ (reference sequence). Trimming left V 5 bases short and J 3 bases short, with 7 bases between.

Sequencing used whole blood. The chain links TRBV7-9 to TRBJ2-2, with D possibly TRBD1 on 5 matching bases. The TCR sequence derives from an adult who was a healthcare worker with PCR-confirmed SARS-CoV-2 infection or an uninfected control (not recorded which). The CDR3 loop reads CASSPGYTGELFF. CDR3 nucleotide sequence: TGTGCCAGCAGCCCAGGGTACACCGGGGAGCTGTTTTTT.